This record concerns one T cell receptor (beta chain) sequence. Its matching antigen is unknown. Related graft donors supplied nonmyeloablative bone marrow transplants, and mixed chimerism was transient. Unstimulated regulatory T cells (CD4+CD25+CD127-), CD4+CD25- non-regulatory cells, CD4 and CD8 cells were FACS-sorted from thawed PBMCs. Clones were sequenced by immunoSEQ multiplex PCR, and TCRdb holds only the in-frame ones, with some missing. This table holds 40,000 to 50,000 clones, approximately 89% found once. The sample belongs to a study of Tregs in tolerant kidney transplant recipients. Study-level results: Donor-specific Treg expansion exceeded global Treg expansion in tolerant patients, suggesting antigen drive.

The sequence derives from a human patient who received a combined kidney and bone marrow transplant. Some T cells may arise from the graft donor. The sequencing used CD8+ T cells from blood (PBMCs), collected 12 months after the transplant.

This CDR3 is CASSVGTGGNTEAFF. The CDR3 DNA sequence: TGTGCCAGCAGCGTAGGGACAGGGGGGAACACTGAAGCTTTCTTT. The chain has TRBV9 and TRBJ1-1; TRBD1 matches at 10 bases. V shed 0 bases, J shed 1 base, and the junction held 0 bases outside the gene matches. The CDR3 covers 15 residues. The germline V gene has CDR1 SGDLS and CDR2 YYNGEE. Full variable domain (missing parts from reference TRBV9 and TRBJ1-1): DSGVTQTPKHLITATGQRVTLRCSPRSGDLSVYWYQQSLDQGLQFLIQYYNGEERAKGNILERFSAQQFPDLHSELNLSSLELGDSALYFCASSVGTGGNTEAFFGQGTRLTVV.